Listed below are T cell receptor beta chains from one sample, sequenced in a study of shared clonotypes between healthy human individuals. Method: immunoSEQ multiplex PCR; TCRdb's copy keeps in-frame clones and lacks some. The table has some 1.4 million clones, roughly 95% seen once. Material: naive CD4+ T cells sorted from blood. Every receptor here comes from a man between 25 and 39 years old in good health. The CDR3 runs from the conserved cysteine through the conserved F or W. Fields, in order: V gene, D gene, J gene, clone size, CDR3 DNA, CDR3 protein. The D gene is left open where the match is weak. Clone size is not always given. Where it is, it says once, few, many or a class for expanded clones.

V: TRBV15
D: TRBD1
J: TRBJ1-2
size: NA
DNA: TGTGCCACCAGCCCAGGGGGCCGCGGCTACACCTTC
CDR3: CATSPGGRGYTF

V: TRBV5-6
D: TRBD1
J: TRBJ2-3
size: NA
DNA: TGTGCCAGCAGCCAGGGAACAGGGGGGCCAGATACGCAGTATTTT
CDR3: CASSQGTGGPDTQYF

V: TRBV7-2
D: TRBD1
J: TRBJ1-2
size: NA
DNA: TGTGCCAGCAGCTTGTTAGACAGGGGGGATGGCTACACCTTC
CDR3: CASSLLDRGDGYTF

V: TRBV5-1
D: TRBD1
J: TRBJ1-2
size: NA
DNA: TGCGCCAGCAGTCTTTACCCGGGACAGGGGGCACCCGGCTACTATGGCTACACCTTC
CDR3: CASSLYPGQGAPGYYGYTF

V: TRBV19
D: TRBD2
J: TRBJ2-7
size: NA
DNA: TGTGCCAGTAGTCTCGACGGGGGGTGGTCCTACGAGCAGTACTTC
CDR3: CASSLDGGWSYEQYF

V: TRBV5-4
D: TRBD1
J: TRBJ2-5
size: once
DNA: TGTGCCAGCAGCTTGCTGGGGACAGGCGAAGAGACCCAGTACTTC
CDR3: CASSLLGTGEETQYF

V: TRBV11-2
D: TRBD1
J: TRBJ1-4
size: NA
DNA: TGTGCCAGCAGCCCAGGGACAGGGGGCGGTGAAAAACTGTTTTTT
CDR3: CASSPGTGGGEKLFF

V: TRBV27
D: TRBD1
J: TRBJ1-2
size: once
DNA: TGTGCCAGCAGTCACCGGACAGGAGTTATTTACTATGGCTACACCTTC
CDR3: CASSHRTGVIYYGYTF

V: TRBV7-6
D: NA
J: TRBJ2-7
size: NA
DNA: TGTGCCAGCAGCTTAGCCGGACGGAACCACTACGAGCAGTACTTC
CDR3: CASSLAGRNHYEQYF

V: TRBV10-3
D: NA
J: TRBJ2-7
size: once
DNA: TGTGCCATCAATGAGGCTAGGTCGTCCTACGAGCAGTACTTC
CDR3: CAINEARSSYEQYF

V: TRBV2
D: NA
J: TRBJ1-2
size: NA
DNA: TGTGCCAGCAGTGAACAGGGACTACGGGGCTACACCTTC
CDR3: CASSEQGLRGYTF

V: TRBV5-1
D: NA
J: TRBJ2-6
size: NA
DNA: TGCGCCAGCAGCTCGGCGGGTTTTGGGGCCAACGTCCTGACTTTC
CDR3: CASSSAGFGANVLTF

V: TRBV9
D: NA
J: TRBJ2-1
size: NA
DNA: TGTGCCAGCAGCGTAGGGGTCGGGGGAGACTCCTACAATGAGCAGTTCTTC
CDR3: CASSVGVGGDSYNEQFF

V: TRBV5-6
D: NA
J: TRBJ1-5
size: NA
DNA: TGTGCCAGCAGCTTGAGGGCTACTTTGCCCCAGCATTTT
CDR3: CASSLRATLPQHF

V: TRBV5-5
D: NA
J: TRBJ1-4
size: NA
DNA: TGTGCCAGCAGCCCACGTGCAGGCTGGGGTGAAAAACTGTTTTTT
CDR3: CASSPRAGWGEKLFF

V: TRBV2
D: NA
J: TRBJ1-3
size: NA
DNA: TGTGCCAGCAGTGCTTGGGGGTCTTCTGGAAACACCATATATTTT
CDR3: CASSAWGSSGNTIYF

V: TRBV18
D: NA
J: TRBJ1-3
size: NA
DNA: TGTGCCAGCCACAAGCTGATTAGCTCTGGAAACACCATATATTTT
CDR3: CASHKLISSGNTIYF

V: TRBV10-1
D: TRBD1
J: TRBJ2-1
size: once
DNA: TGCGCCAGTTCCCCGGGACAGGGGAACAATGAGCAGTTCTTC
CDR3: CASSPGQGNNEQFF

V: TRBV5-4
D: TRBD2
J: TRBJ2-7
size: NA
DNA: TGTGCCAGCAGCTTGGCCGGGACTAGCTCCTACGAGCAGTACTTC
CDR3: CASSLAGTSSYEQYF

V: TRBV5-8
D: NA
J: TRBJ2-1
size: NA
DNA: TGTGCCAGCAGCGGCAAACCGAGGAACAATGAGCAGTTCTTC
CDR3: CASSGKPRNNEQFF

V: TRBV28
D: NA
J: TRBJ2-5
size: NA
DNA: TGTGCCAGCAGTTTTTCGGCCCAAGAGACCCAGTACTTC
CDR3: CASSFSAQETQYF

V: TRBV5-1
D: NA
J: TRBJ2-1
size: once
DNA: TGCGCCAGCAGCTTGGGCTCAGGTCCCGACAATGAGCAGTTCTTC
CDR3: CASSLGSGPDNEQFF

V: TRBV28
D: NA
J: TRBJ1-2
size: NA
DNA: TGTGCCAGCAGTTTACCGACCGGGACCATCATAGGTGGCTACACCTTC
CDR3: CASSLPTGTIIGGYTF

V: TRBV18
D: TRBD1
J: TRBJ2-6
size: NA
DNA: TGTGCCAGCTCAGCTGGACAGGGCTCTGGGGCCAACGTCCTGACTTTC
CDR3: CASSAGQGSGANVLTF

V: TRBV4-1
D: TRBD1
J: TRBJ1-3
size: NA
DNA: TGCGCCAGCAGCCAAGAAGGGACAGGTCAAAACACCATATATTTT
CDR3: CASSQEGTGQNTIYF

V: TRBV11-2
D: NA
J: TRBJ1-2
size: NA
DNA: TGTGCCAGCAGCTTAGTGAGGATTCTCGGGGACAACAGGGAGGGCTACACCTTC
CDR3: CASSLVRILGDNREGYTF

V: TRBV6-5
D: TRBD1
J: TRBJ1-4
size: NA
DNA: TGTGCCAGCAGGGCCGGGACAGAGAATGAAAAACTGTTTTTT
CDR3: CASRAGTENEKLFF

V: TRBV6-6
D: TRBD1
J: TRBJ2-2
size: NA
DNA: TGTGCCAGCAGTCCAGTTCGGACAGGGAGCACCGGGGAGCTGTTTTTT
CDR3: CASSPVRTGSTGELFF

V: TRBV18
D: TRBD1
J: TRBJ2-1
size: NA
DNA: TGTGCCAGCTCACCAATAACAGGGGGCATTTCCTACAATGAGCAGTTCTTC
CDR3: CASSPITGGISYNEQFF

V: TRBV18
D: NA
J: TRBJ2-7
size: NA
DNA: TGTGCCAGCTCACCCCTTACCTCGGGACTGCTATCCTACGAGCAGTACTTC
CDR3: CASSPLTSGLLSYEQYF

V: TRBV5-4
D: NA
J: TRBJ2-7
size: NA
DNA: TGTGCCAGCAGCTCGGAAGCGGGCGAGCAGTACTTC
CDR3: CASSSEAGEQYF

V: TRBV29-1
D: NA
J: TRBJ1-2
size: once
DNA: TGCAGCGTTGAAGGATTCAGGAAGGGGTTGGGCTATGGCTACACCTTC
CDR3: CSVEGFRKGLGYGYTF

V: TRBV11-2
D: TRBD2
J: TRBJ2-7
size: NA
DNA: TGTGCCAGCAGCTTACATCTACCGAGCGGGAGGGCCCACGAGCAGTACTTC
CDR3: CASSLHLPSGRAHEQYF

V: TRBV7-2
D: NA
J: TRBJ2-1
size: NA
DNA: TGTGCCAGCAGCTTAGCGACGGAGGGGCATGAGCAGTTCTTC
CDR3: CASSLATEGHEQFF

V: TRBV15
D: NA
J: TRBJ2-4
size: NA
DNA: TGTGCCACCAGCAGAGATGTGTTCGGGAGCCCCGGGAACATTCAGTACTTC
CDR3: CATSRDVFGSPGNIQYF

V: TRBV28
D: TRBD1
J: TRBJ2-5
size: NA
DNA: TGTGCCAGCAGTTCTGGACAGGTGGGGGAGACCCAGTACTTC
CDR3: CASSSGQVGETQYF

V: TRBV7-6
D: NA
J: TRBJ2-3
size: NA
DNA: TGTGCCAGCAGCTTAGCCGGGTGGGGTGGACCGACAGATACGCAGTATTTT
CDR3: CASSLAGWGGPTDTQYF

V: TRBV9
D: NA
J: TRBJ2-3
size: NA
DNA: TGTGCCAGCAGCGACCACACAGATACGCAGTATTTT
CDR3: CASSDHTDTQYF

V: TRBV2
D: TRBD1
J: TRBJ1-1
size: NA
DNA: TGTGCCAGCAGTTCCGACAGGGACACTGAAGCTTTCTTT
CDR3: CASSSDRDTEAFF

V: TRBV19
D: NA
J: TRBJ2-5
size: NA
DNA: TGTGCCAGTAGTATAGATCTCGGGTACCAAGAGACCCAGTACTTC
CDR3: CASSIDLGYQETQYF

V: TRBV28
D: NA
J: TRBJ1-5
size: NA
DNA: TGTGCCAGCAGTTTATTGGGTCAGCCCCAGCATTTT
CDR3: CASSLLGQPQHF

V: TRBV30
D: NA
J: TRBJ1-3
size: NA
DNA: TGTGCCTGGAGTGGCGTGGCTCGTTCTGGAAACACCATATATTTT
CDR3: CAWSGVARSGNTIYF

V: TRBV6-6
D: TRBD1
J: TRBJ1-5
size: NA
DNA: TGTGCCAGCAGTTACGGGACAGGAGGACAGCCCCAGCATTTT
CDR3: CASSYGTGGQPQHF

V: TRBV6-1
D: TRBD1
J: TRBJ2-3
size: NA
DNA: TGTGCCAGCAGTGAACTACAGGGGGCCGGAGATACGCAGTATTTT
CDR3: CASSELQGAGDTQYF

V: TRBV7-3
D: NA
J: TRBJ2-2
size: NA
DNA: TGTGCCAGCAGCTTCCCTACTACGAACACCGGGGAGCTGTTTTTT
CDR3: CASSFPTTNTGELFF

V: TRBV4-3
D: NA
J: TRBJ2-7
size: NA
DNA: TGCGCCAGCAGCCATGAAACAGGTTTACCCTACGAGCAGTACTTC
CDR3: CASSHETGLPYEQYF

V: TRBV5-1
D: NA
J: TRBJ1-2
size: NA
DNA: TGCGCCAGCAGCTTGGCCACGGGGTACTATGGCTACACCTTC
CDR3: CASSLATGYYGYTF

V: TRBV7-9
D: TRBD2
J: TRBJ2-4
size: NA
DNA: TGTGCCAGCAGCTTGCCGGGACTAGCGGTATTTAACATTCAGTACTTC
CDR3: CASSLPGLAVFNIQYF

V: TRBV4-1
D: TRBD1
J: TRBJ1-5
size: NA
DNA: TGCGCCAGCAGCCAAGCCTACGGGACAGGGGTAAAGCCCCAGCATTTT
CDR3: CASSQAYGTGVKPQHF

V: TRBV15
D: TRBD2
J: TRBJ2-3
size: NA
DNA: TGTGCCACCAGCAGGAGCGGGAGAGGAGGAGATACGCAGTATTTT
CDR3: CATSRSGRGGDTQYF

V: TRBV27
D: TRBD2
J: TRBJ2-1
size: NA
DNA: TGTGCCAGCAGACCCTTAAGGGATGGCGGGAGTTCAAACAATGAGCAGTTCTTC
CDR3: CASRPLRDGGSSNNEQFF

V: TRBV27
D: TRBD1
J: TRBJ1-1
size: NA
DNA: TGTGCCAGCAGTTTCTTAGGGGGCGGTGGTCGGTACACTGAAGCTTTCTTT
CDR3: CASSFLGGGGRYTEAFF

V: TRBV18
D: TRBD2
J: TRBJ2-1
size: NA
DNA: TGTGCCAGCTCACTATTGGGACTAGCGGGGGGGAGCTCCTACAATGAGCAGTTCTTC
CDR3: CASSLLGLAGGSSYNEQFF

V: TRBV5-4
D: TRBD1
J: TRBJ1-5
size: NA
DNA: TGTGCCAGCAGTCCCGGGACAGGGGGTATGCAGCCCCAGCATTTT
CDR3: CASSPGTGGMQPQHF

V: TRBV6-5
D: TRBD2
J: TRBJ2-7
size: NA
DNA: TGTGCCAGCAGTTACGCGGGAGGGCCCCACGAGCAGTACTTC
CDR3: CASSYAGGPHEQYF

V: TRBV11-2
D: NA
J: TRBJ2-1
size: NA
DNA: TGTGCCAGCAGCCTAACCGGGTCCTCAAACCTCTACAATGAGCAGTTCTTC
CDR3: CASSLTGSSNLYNEQFF